This entry describes one T cell receptor beta chain. Its recognized antigen is unknown. No much larger clonotype is one base removed from it; base qualities were not supplied. TCRbeta CDR3 regions were amplified from genomic DNA by means of the immunoSEQ Assay, a bias-controlled multiplex PCR. In the source study's methods: Nucleated cell counts per sample were estimated from amplification of reference gene primers within the assay. To quantify the absolute abundance of each unique TCRbeta CDR3 rearrangement, sequence reads were collapsed and filtered. Productive Simpson clonality was computed per sample as the square root of Simpson's diversity index over productive rearrangements. Drawn from immuneACCESS, this table holds only the in-frame rearrangements with V and J called that TCRdb kept. Clones are partly lost; checked studies trace under half to an unresolved V gene and leave the rest unexplained. D and trimming come from the DNA, and the V and J calls and clone size come from that table. This sample lists about 100,000 clones; 82% were detected once. Clones ranked in the top ten supply about 5% of the sample.

This record comes from a study of blood T cell repertoires in COVID-19 (dated by TCRdb to about 2020). In terms of the full investigation: The collaborator samples originated in the United States, Italy and Spain and spanned the acute and convalescent phases of COVID-19. A de-identified subject ID, COVID-19 status, age in years and sex were almost always included in the sample metadata. Where HLA class I and class II types were available, the types were taken from metadata supplied by the sample provider, not from assay-based typing. The prospective study material was composed of cDNA or gDNA derived from T cells, B-cell-depleted T cells, or PBMCs. A freely available public database, intended as a resource for researchers studying the immune response to SARS-CoV-2, is where the repertoires were released. The dataset comprised deeply sampled blood TCRbeta repertoires from subjects exposed to, actively infected with, or recovered from COVID-19. Samples were obtained from the ongoing ImmuneRACE study (first 160 participants) and from some 1,300 subjects provided by 6 global collaborators. Paper-wide results and their limitations: The quantity of clinical and demographic metadata differed by source and by participant and was supplied without curation.

Each collaborating institution followed its own protocols to collect whole blood in K2EDTA tubes. For TCRbeta analysis, collaborators shipped samples as frozen whole blood, isolated PBMCs, or DNA extracted from either of those sample types. Trimming takes 8 bases off V and 4 bases off J; junction bases not matched to a gene: 6. The CDR3 goes from the cysteine to the phenylalanine over 14 residues. CDR3 DNA is the only sequence kept; it has 42 bases, read in frame from the first base. The germline V gene yields KGHSH for CDR1 and LQKENI for CDR2. The material sequenced was peripheral blood. This clonotype originated in a man in his sixties with acute or convalescent COVID-19. This chain joins TRBV18 to TRBJ2-2; 8 bases in the junction line up with TRBD1. The nucleotide sequence reads as follows: TGTGCCAGCGAGACAGGGGTTTCCACCGGGGAGCTGTTTTTT. It codes for CASETGVSTGELFF.